One and the same sample provided the 13 T cell receptor beta chains below, sequenced in a study of blood T cell repertoires in COVID-19. Sequencing was performed with immunoSEQ multiplex PCR; in TCRdb, only in-frame clones are kept and a portion is missing. The table has approximately 210,000 clones, 75% to 90% seen once; the top ten hold 2% to 2.5%. Sequenced: PBMCs or T cells enriched from blood (not recorded which). These receptors all come from a woman younger than 45 who had recovered from COVID-19.

This chain uses TRBV5-1 with TRBJ2-1; no firm D call. V was trimmed by 1 base and J by 0 bases, leaving 5 bases between them. This CDR3 region has 14 residues. Germline CDR1 and CDR2: SGHRS and YFSETQ. The DNA for the CDR3 is TGCGCCAGCAGCTTGTCCAGCTCCTACAATGAGCAGTTCTTC. This codes for CASSLSSSYNEQFF.

Only one count was recorded for this clone. CDR3 loop: CASSYSGRGNYGYTF. CDR3 DNA sequence: TGTGCCAGCAGTTACTCGGGCAGGGGGAACTATGGCTACACCTTC. The chain uses TRBV6-5 and TRBJ1-2; 7 nucleotides match TRBD1. The CDR3 has 15 residues. The trim removed 0 bases at V and 2 bases at J, leaving 3 bases unmatched. From germline, CDR1 is MNHEY and CDR2 SVGAGI.

The rearrangement joins TRBV4-2 to TRBJ1-4; 8 nucleotides agree with TRBD1. The junction had 1 base not matched to a gene; V was cut back by 1 base and J by 3 bases. The CDR3 consists of 15 residues. In germline, CDR1 is LGHNA, CDR2 YNFKEQ. CDR3 DNA sequence: TGTGCCAGCAGCCAAGGACAGGGGCCTAATGAAAAACTGTTTTTT. Translating it yields CASSQGQGPNEKLFF.

The rearrangement joins TRBV27 to TRBJ2-2; 8 bases align to TRBD2. Germline trimming cut 6 bases from V and 3 bases from J; bases unmatched to any gene: 15. This CDR3 region has 18 residues. Looked up from germline, CDR1 is MNHEY and CDR2 is SMNVEV (reference sequence). The CDR3 sequence: CASRTLSGSSMYTGELFF. CDR3 DNA sequence: TGTGCCAGCAGAACTTTAAGCGGGAGTTCGATGTACACCGGGGAGCTGTTTTTT.

For the CDR3, the DNA is TGTGCCAGCAGCATCCGAACTGCGGGTGAGCGCGGGGAGCTGTTTTTT. Translated: CASSIRTAGERGELFF. This chain joins TRBV11-3 and TRBJ2-2; TRBD2 might be the D (5 bases). This CDR3 is 16 amino acids long. Germline loops: CDR1 SGHNT, CDR2 YENEEA. The V end lost 5 bases, the J end lost 7 bases, and 20 bases lay between the germline ends.

J is TRBJ1-1 and V is TRBV6-5; D possibly corresponds to TRBD1 (5 bases). CDR1 is MNHEY and CDR2 is SVGAGI in the germline V gene. This CDR3 is built from 15 residues. Deletions cut 5 bases from V and 3 bases from J, with 16 bases between. This CDR3 is CASSTPGEKDTEAFF. As DNA, the CDR3 is TGTGCCAGCAGTACCCCGGGGGAGAAGGACACTGAAGCTTTCTTT.

This rearrangement joins TRBV2 to TRBJ2-7; possible D gene TRBD1, 6 bases. V lost 4 bases and J lost 3, with 16 bases in between. Germline values: CDR1 SNHLY, CDR2 FYNNEI. The CDR3 has 15 amino acids. CDR3 sequence reads: CASSGTGTRHYEQYF. In DNA, the CDR3 is TGTGCCAGCAGTGGAACCGGGACAAGACACTACGAGCAGTACTTC.

A single count supports this clone. This sample includes further DNA sequences coding for the same CDR3. The genes are TRBV9 and TRBJ2-3, with TRBD2 as a possible D gene (6 bases). The CDR3 covers 15 residues. Germline loops: CDR1 SGDLS, CDR2 YYNGEE. V was trimmed by 1 base and J by 3 bases, leaving 12 bases between them. CDR3 protein: CASSVSWGRTDTQYF. The DNA for the CDR3 is TGTGCCAGCAGCGTATCATGGGGGAGGACAGATACGCAGTATTTT.

The chain is built from TRBV7-8 and TRBJ1-5; no firm D call. The CDR3 is 14 amino acids. V lost 1 base and J 7 bases, leaving 11 bases between the germline ends. From germline, CDR1 is SGHVS and CDR2 FQNEAQ. The CDR3 spells CASSLGGGGQPQHF. As DNA, the CDR3 is TGTGCCAGCAGCTTAGGGGGTGGAGGGCAGCCCCAGCATTTT.

The chain carries TRBV6-5 and TRBJ1-1, with a weak D call TRBD1 (5 bases). This CDR3 contains 14 residues. V gave up 5 bases and J gave up 1 base, with 11 bases separating them. From germline, CDR1 is MNHEY and CDR2 SVGAGI. Written as DNA, the CDR3 is TGTGCCAGCAGTCTAGACAGAAAGAACACTGAAGCTTTCTTT. Translated: CASSLDRKNTEAFF.

This clone was counted a single time. This sequence joins TRBV5-6 and TRBJ1-2; maybe TRBD1 (5 bases). Per the germline V gene, CDR1 is SGHDT and CDR2 is YYEEEE. V dropped 7 bases and J dropped 6 bases, with 10 bases sitting between them. CDR3 length equals 11 residues. In DNA form, the CDR3 reads TGTGCCAGCTTGGGGGGGAATGGCTACACCTTC. The encoded protein is CASLGGNGYTF.

This chain connects TRBV6-5 to TRBJ2-7; a weak D match, TRBD2 (5 bases). From germline, CDR1 is MNHEY and CDR2 SVGAGI. Trimming shortened V by 10 bases and J by 3 bases, and 19 bases separated the two germline ends. The CDR3 has 14 amino acids. The CDR3 bases are TGTGCCACCAACCTCGACGGGAACAGCTACGAGCAGTACTTC. Translating gives CATNLDGNSYEQYF.

This chain's CDR3 is CAWDSGGRSQHF. In DNA, the CDR3 is TGTGCCTGGGACAGTGGGGGGAGGTCCCAGCATTTT. The chain uses TRBV30 and TRBJ1-5; TRBD1 might be the D (5 bases). The CDR3 loop spans 12 amino acids. Germline-derived CDR1 and CDR2 are GTSNPN and SVGIG (reference sequence). Trimming stripped 5 bases from V and 11 bases from J, with 16 bases between.